The clone carrying this T cell receptor beta chain was seen only a few times. Germline loops: CDR1 SEHNR, CDR2 FQNEAQ (reference sequence). V lost 5 bases and J lost 2, with 9 bases in between. The CDR3 contains 13 residues. The entry originates in a study of cytomegalovirus exposure and HLA in healthy donors. PCR primers comprised 60 Vbeta and 13 Jbeta primers. Measured with immunoSEQ multiplex PCR; TCRdb has only the in-frame clones, and not every one. Of some 140,000 clones listed, over 70% are singletons. Sequenced input: PBMCs. The chain is built from TRBV7-9 and TRBJ1-1; D is perhaps TRBD1 (5 bases). This receptor was identified in a man aged 18-30 years in good health and CMV-seronegative. The CDR3, as DNA: TGTGCCAGCAGCCTTCAGGGAAACACTGAAGCTTTCTTT. It translates to CASSLQGNTEAFF.